This T cell receptor (beta chain) was observed in a study of blood T cell repertoires in COVID-19. Trimming shortened V by 0 bases and J by 4 bases, and 10 bases separated the two germline ends. The CDR3 has 14 residues. CDR1 and CDR2 (germline): SGHVS, FQNEAQ. TCRdb's table, derived via immunoSEQ multiplex PCR, lists solely in-frame clones and lacks some. The sample has 150,000 to 200,000 clones, 70% to 90% seen once. The V and J genes are TRBV7-8 and TRBJ2-7; TRBD1 is a possible D gene (6 bases). This clonotype was obtained from a man in his 60s with active or convalescent COVID-19. Specimen: peripheral blood. This chain's CDR3 is CASSLATGSYEQYF. The CDR3 nucleotides are TGTGCCAGCAGCTTAGCGACAGGTTCATACGAGCAGTACTTC. Using reference TRBV7-8 and TRBJ2-7 for the parts outside the CDR3, the full variable domain is GAGVSQSPRYKVAKRGQDVALRCDPISGHVSLFWYQQALGQGPEFLTYFQNEAQLDKSGLPSDRFFAERPEGSVSTLKIQRTQQEDSAVYLCASSLATGSYEQYFGPGTRLTVT.